A selection of T cell receptor beta chains follows, all from one sample in a study of cytomegalovirus exposure and HLA in healthy donors. TCRdb keeps only in-frame clones here, not all; method: immunoSEQ multiplex PCR. The sample holds 130,000 to 150,000 clones; approximately 78% are singletons and the top ten take around 2.5%. The sequenced sample consisted of PBMCs. The receptor source for this set is a woman between 18 and 30 years old in good health and CMV-seropositive. Each CDR3 is given with its conserved first and last residue. The D gene is left open where the match is weak. Clone size appears in some rows only: once, few, many, or a class for an expanded clone.

D gene | CDR3 length | J gene | V gene | clone size | CDR3 DNA | CDR3 protein
TRBD2 | 14 | TRBJ2-1 | TRBV28 | once | TGTGCCAGCAGGCTAGCGGGGGGATACAATGAGCAGTTCTTC | CASRLAGGYNEQFF
TRBD1 | 15 | TRBJ2-2 | TRBV11-1 | . | TGTGCCAGCAGCACGGGACAGGGGTACGCCGGGGAGCTGTTTTTT | CASSTGQGYAGELFF
TRBD1 | 15 | TRBJ2-7 | TRBV18 | . | TGTGCCAGCTCACCAGGACAGGGGCGCTCCCTCGAGCAGTACTTC | CASSPGQGRSLEQYF
. | 16 | TRBJ1-6 | TRBV7-2 | . | TGTGCCAGCAGCTTAGGGTCAGGGGTAAAAAATTCACCCCTCCACTTT | CASSLGSGVKNSPLHF
. | 14 | TRBJ2-7 | TRBV19 | . | TGTGCCAGTAGCCCCACCTCGGGGGAATACGAGCAGTACTTC | CASSPTSGEYEQYF
TRBD2 | 13 | TRBJ2-5 | TRBV2 | once | TGTGCCAGCAGGAGTACTAGCGGGGGGCCCCCAAACTTC | CASRSTSGGPPNF
TRBD1 | 13 | TRBJ2-7 | TRBV10-2 | . | TGCGCCAGCACTTCTGGGACAGGGTTAGAGCAGTACTTC | CASTSGTGLEQYF
TRBD1 | 17 | TRBJ2-1 | TRBV7-2 | . | TGTGCCAGCAGCCCCGTTCATACAGGGGGCCCCAAGAATGAGCAGTTCTTC | CASSPVHTGGPKNEQFF
TRBD2 | 15 | TRBJ2-1 | TRBV6-1 | . | TGTGCCAGCAGTGAAGTAGGACTAGCGGGGGCCGAGCAGTTCTTC | CASSEVGLAGAEQFF
. | 19 | TRBJ2-3 | TRBV4-3 | once | TGCGCCAGCAGCCAACGACCCCGCCGGGCAGGGCCTAGCACAGATACGCAGTATTTT | CASSQRPRRAGPSTDTQYF
. | 14 | TRBJ1-5 | TRBV5-6 | once | TGTGCCAGCAGCTTGGGAGTCCCCAATCAGCCCCAGCATTTT | CASSLGVPNQPQHF
. | 16 | TRBJ1-5 | TRBV28 | few | TGTGCCAGCATTTCGACAGACGGACTAGCCTATCAGCCCCAGCATTTT | CASISTDGLAYQPQHF
. | 13 | TRBJ1-3 | TRBV9 | few | TGTGCCAGCAGCCACACCCAGACTAACACCATATATTTT | CASSHTQTNTIYF
TRBD2 | 15 | TRBJ2-1 | TRBV6-1 | . | TGTGCCAGTAATACCGGGACTAGCGGGGACAATGAGCAGTTCTTC | CASNTGTSGDNEQFF
. | 16 | TRBJ1-3 | TRBV18 | . | TGTGCCAGCTCACCACCGAATAAGCGTACTGGAAACACCATATATTTT | CASSPPNKRTGNTIYF
. | 15 | TRBJ1-4 | TRBV6-5 | . | TGTGCCAGCAGTTACTCTCCAGGGTCAAATGAAAAACTGTTTTTT | CASSYSPGSNEKLFF
TRBD1 | 16 | TRBJ1-2 | TRBV7-2 | . | TGTGCCAGCAGCTTATCGGACAGGGGGGAAGCCTATGGCTACACCTTC | CASSLSDRGEAYGYTF
TRBD2 | 14 | TRBJ2-7 | TRBV7-9 | . | TGTGCCAGCAGCCGCGAGCGGGGGGCCTACGAGCAGTACTTC | CASSRERGAYEQYF
. | 15 | TRBJ2-7 | TRBV27 | . | TGTGCCAGCAGTTTATATCCCCTTGGTACCTACGAGCAGTACTTC | CASSLYPLGTYEQYF
TRBD1 | 11 | TRBJ2-7 | TRBV6-6 | few | TGTGCCAGCCGGGACAGGTACGAGCAGTACTTC | CASRDRYEQYF
. | 15 | TRBJ1-4 | TRBV5-1 | . | TGCGCCAGCAGCTTGGGCAGGGCAACTAATGAAAAACTGTTTTTT | CASSLGRATNEKLFF
TRBD1 | 15 | TRBJ2-3 | TRBV19 | . | TGTGCCAGTAGTGTACAACAGGGGGCCGCAGATACGCAGTATTTT | CASSVQQGAADTQYF
. | 14 | TRBJ2-7 | TRBV6-1 | . | TGTGCCAGCAGTGAAAAGCATTTAGGGGCCGAGCAGTACTTC | CASSEKHLGAEQYF
. | 13 | TRBJ2-7 | TRBV5-1 | . | TGCGCCAGCAGCTTGGAGTCTTATAACGAGCAGTACTTC | CASSLESYNEQYF
TRBD1 | 13 | TRBJ2-7 | TRBV5-1 | . | TGCGCCAGCAGCGGGGGACAGCGGTACGAGCAGTACTTC | CASSGGQRYEQYF
. | 16 | TRBJ1-6 | TRBV5-8 | . | TGTGCCAGCAGGGGTTCTCGTGGGCCTAATAATTCACCCCTCCACTTT | CASRGSRGPNNSPLHF
. | 11 | TRBJ2-1 | TRBV29-1 | few | TGCAGCGTTGGAGCAGGGTCCGAGCAGTTCTTC | CSVGAGSEQFF
TRBD1 | 18 | TRBJ1-1 | TRBV11-2 | . | TGTGCCAGCAGCCCAAGTTCCCCATCACAGGGGCTGAACACTGAAGCTTTCTTT | CASSPSSPSQGLNTEAFF
TRBD1 | 15 | TRBJ1-3 | TRBV6-1 | . | TGTGCCAGCAGTGGACAGGGAGGCCCTGGAAACACCATATATTTT | CASSGQGGPGNTIYF
. | 16 | TRBJ1-2 | TRBV5-4 | . | TGTGCCAGCAGCCCGGGCGGTCAGGGCGCTTACTATGGCTACACCTTC | CASSPGGQGAYYGYTF
TRBD1 | 14 | TRBJ2-7 | TRBV28 | . | TGTGCCAGCAGTCTAAGGACAGGGTGGTACGAGCAGTACTTC | CASSLRTGWYEQYF
TRBD2 | 17 | TRBJ2-1 | TRBV10-3 | . | TGTGCCATCAGTACGGGACAGCCGGGACTAGCGGGCTCCTGGCAGTTCTTC | CAISTGQPGLAGSWQFF
. | 12 | TRBJ2-7 | TRBV2 | once | TGTGCCAGCAGTGAAGACCTATACGAGCAGTACTTC | CASSEDLYEQYF
TRBD2 | 15 | TRBJ2-5 | TRBV10-3 | . | TGTGCCATCAGTGAGCGGGGACTAGCGGAAGAGACCCAGTACTTC | CAISERGLAEETQYF